This T cell receptor beta chain is from a study of OX40 agonist ivuxolimab in advanced cancers. In the study overall: Ivuxolimab, which targeted the costimulatory receptor OX40 (CD134), was an agonistic, fully human IgG2 monoclonal antibody. Three dose-escalation patients achieved partial responses, one with hepatocellular carcinoma and two with cutaneous melanoma. The dose-escalation cohort was 82.7% male with a mean age of roughly 60 years, ranging from roughly 23 to 90. Intravenous ivuxolimab was administered to patients every 2 weeks at six dose levels: 0.01, 0.1, 0.3, 1.5, 3 and 10 mg/kg. The paper covers the monotherapy dose-escalation part of the phase I ivuxolimab trial, which included N ≈ 54 patients. Of the approximately 50 dose-escalation patients, hepatocellular carcinoma was present in about 20, melanoma in approximately 15, renal cell carcinoma in 9 and head and neck cancer in 9. The point of sequencing TCRbeta in the periphery was to test whether ivuxolimab changed TCR sequence diversity and drove clonal T-cell expansion. Patients were allowed to have had prior anti-PD-1, anti-PD-L1 or anti-CTLA-4 therapy, and approximately 37% of the dose-escalation patients had been treated with checkpoint inhibitors.

The trial excluded patients who had a history of autoimmune disease or who were on systemic immunosuppression. Peripheral blood for TCR sequencing was collected from all dose cohorts at baseline, on cycle 4 day 1, and on cycle 7 day 1. The samples were drawn from a first-in-human, open-label, multicenter phase I dose-escalation trial of ivuxolimab. Adults with locally advanced or metastatic melanoma, renal cell carcinoma, hepatocellular carcinoma or head and neck squamous cell carcinoma were enrolled in the trial. Before TCR sequencing, CD4+ T cells and CD8+ T cells were sorted from peripheral blood as separate populations. The full study reports these points: After ivuxolimab, CD8+ T cells had more expanded clones than CD4+ T cells on average. The antigen specificity of the clonally expanded peripheral T cells was not determined. In the 0.1-3.0 mg/kg groups, partial responders were among the patients with the lowest normalized peripheral clonal expansion, particularly in CD8+ T cells. Low levels of normalized T-cell clonal expansion were also seen in some patients who did not respond. Clonal expansion of both CD4+ and CD8+ blood T cells was observed from baseline to week 6 at doses 0.1 to 3.0 mg/kg.

Germline trimming amounts to 10 bases on V and 8 bases on J, with 6 as the count of junction bases outside the gene matches. Reading from cysteine to phenylalanine, the CDR3 counts 12 amino acids. Only the CDR3 part of the read is kept: 36 bases, read in frame from the first base. Via the germline V gene, CDR1 is ENHRY and CDR2 SYGVKD. This clone was seen a handful of times. Which antigen it targets is not known. No much larger clone exists at a distance of one base, and base qualities are not known. Genomic DNA was isolated from the sorted cells so that the TCRbeta CDR3 region could be sequenced. TCRbeta CDR3 regions were sequenced using the immunoSEQ Assay. What TCRdb holds here is the immuneACCESS table cut down to in-frame rearrangements. Part of the clones is not present; checked against another copy, under half of the missing clones reflect an unresolved V gene, and the others are unexplained. Present in this sample are some 57,000 clones, more than 65% of which were seen just once. Less than 0.6% of the sample is held by the ten biggest clonotypes.

The sequence was obtained from an adult with an advanced solid tumor such as melanoma, head and neck, liver or kidney cancer. Sample: CD4+ or CD8+ T cells sorted from blood, taken in a trial of the OX40 agonist ivuxolimab. The chain employs TRBV10-3 and TRBJ2-2, with 8 middle bases fitting TRBD2. The CDR3 region reads CATRGGQGELFF. The bases are TGTGCCACCCGGGGGGGCCAGGGGGAGCTGTTTTTT.